One T cell receptor (beta chain) is described in this entry. The antigen remains unidentified. The CDR3 loop spans 14 amino acids. Germline loops: CDR1 SEHNR, CDR2 FQNEAQ (reference sequence). Trimming pared 1 base from V and 4 bases from J, leaving 10 bases between. This sample was included in a study of cytomegalovirus exposure and HLA in healthy donors. General observations from the study: Most TCR sequences proved rare, with some public TCRs found in many donors.

Both 60 Vbeta primers and 13 Jbeta primers went into the PCR. Sequencing was performed with immunoSEQ multiplex PCR; in TCRdb, only in-frame clones are kept and a portion is missing. This table holds some 130,000 clones. The sequenced sample consisted of PBMCs. The rearrangement uses TRBV7-9 and TRBJ1-1, with a possible D match to TRBD1 (6 bases). The sequence derives from a woman aged 40 to 55 in good health and CMV-seropositive. This CDR3 is CASSLDIRGTEAFF. In DNA, the CDR3 is TGTGCCAGCAGCTTAGACATCAGGGGCACTGAAGCTTTCTTT. Complete variable domain (other parts from reference TRBV7-9 and TRBJ1-1): DTGVSQNPRHKITKRGQNVTFRCDPISEHNRLYWYRQTLGQGPEFLTYFQNEAQLEKSRLLSDRFSAERPKGSFSTLEIQRTEQGDSAMYLCASSLDIRGTEAFFGQGTRLTVV.